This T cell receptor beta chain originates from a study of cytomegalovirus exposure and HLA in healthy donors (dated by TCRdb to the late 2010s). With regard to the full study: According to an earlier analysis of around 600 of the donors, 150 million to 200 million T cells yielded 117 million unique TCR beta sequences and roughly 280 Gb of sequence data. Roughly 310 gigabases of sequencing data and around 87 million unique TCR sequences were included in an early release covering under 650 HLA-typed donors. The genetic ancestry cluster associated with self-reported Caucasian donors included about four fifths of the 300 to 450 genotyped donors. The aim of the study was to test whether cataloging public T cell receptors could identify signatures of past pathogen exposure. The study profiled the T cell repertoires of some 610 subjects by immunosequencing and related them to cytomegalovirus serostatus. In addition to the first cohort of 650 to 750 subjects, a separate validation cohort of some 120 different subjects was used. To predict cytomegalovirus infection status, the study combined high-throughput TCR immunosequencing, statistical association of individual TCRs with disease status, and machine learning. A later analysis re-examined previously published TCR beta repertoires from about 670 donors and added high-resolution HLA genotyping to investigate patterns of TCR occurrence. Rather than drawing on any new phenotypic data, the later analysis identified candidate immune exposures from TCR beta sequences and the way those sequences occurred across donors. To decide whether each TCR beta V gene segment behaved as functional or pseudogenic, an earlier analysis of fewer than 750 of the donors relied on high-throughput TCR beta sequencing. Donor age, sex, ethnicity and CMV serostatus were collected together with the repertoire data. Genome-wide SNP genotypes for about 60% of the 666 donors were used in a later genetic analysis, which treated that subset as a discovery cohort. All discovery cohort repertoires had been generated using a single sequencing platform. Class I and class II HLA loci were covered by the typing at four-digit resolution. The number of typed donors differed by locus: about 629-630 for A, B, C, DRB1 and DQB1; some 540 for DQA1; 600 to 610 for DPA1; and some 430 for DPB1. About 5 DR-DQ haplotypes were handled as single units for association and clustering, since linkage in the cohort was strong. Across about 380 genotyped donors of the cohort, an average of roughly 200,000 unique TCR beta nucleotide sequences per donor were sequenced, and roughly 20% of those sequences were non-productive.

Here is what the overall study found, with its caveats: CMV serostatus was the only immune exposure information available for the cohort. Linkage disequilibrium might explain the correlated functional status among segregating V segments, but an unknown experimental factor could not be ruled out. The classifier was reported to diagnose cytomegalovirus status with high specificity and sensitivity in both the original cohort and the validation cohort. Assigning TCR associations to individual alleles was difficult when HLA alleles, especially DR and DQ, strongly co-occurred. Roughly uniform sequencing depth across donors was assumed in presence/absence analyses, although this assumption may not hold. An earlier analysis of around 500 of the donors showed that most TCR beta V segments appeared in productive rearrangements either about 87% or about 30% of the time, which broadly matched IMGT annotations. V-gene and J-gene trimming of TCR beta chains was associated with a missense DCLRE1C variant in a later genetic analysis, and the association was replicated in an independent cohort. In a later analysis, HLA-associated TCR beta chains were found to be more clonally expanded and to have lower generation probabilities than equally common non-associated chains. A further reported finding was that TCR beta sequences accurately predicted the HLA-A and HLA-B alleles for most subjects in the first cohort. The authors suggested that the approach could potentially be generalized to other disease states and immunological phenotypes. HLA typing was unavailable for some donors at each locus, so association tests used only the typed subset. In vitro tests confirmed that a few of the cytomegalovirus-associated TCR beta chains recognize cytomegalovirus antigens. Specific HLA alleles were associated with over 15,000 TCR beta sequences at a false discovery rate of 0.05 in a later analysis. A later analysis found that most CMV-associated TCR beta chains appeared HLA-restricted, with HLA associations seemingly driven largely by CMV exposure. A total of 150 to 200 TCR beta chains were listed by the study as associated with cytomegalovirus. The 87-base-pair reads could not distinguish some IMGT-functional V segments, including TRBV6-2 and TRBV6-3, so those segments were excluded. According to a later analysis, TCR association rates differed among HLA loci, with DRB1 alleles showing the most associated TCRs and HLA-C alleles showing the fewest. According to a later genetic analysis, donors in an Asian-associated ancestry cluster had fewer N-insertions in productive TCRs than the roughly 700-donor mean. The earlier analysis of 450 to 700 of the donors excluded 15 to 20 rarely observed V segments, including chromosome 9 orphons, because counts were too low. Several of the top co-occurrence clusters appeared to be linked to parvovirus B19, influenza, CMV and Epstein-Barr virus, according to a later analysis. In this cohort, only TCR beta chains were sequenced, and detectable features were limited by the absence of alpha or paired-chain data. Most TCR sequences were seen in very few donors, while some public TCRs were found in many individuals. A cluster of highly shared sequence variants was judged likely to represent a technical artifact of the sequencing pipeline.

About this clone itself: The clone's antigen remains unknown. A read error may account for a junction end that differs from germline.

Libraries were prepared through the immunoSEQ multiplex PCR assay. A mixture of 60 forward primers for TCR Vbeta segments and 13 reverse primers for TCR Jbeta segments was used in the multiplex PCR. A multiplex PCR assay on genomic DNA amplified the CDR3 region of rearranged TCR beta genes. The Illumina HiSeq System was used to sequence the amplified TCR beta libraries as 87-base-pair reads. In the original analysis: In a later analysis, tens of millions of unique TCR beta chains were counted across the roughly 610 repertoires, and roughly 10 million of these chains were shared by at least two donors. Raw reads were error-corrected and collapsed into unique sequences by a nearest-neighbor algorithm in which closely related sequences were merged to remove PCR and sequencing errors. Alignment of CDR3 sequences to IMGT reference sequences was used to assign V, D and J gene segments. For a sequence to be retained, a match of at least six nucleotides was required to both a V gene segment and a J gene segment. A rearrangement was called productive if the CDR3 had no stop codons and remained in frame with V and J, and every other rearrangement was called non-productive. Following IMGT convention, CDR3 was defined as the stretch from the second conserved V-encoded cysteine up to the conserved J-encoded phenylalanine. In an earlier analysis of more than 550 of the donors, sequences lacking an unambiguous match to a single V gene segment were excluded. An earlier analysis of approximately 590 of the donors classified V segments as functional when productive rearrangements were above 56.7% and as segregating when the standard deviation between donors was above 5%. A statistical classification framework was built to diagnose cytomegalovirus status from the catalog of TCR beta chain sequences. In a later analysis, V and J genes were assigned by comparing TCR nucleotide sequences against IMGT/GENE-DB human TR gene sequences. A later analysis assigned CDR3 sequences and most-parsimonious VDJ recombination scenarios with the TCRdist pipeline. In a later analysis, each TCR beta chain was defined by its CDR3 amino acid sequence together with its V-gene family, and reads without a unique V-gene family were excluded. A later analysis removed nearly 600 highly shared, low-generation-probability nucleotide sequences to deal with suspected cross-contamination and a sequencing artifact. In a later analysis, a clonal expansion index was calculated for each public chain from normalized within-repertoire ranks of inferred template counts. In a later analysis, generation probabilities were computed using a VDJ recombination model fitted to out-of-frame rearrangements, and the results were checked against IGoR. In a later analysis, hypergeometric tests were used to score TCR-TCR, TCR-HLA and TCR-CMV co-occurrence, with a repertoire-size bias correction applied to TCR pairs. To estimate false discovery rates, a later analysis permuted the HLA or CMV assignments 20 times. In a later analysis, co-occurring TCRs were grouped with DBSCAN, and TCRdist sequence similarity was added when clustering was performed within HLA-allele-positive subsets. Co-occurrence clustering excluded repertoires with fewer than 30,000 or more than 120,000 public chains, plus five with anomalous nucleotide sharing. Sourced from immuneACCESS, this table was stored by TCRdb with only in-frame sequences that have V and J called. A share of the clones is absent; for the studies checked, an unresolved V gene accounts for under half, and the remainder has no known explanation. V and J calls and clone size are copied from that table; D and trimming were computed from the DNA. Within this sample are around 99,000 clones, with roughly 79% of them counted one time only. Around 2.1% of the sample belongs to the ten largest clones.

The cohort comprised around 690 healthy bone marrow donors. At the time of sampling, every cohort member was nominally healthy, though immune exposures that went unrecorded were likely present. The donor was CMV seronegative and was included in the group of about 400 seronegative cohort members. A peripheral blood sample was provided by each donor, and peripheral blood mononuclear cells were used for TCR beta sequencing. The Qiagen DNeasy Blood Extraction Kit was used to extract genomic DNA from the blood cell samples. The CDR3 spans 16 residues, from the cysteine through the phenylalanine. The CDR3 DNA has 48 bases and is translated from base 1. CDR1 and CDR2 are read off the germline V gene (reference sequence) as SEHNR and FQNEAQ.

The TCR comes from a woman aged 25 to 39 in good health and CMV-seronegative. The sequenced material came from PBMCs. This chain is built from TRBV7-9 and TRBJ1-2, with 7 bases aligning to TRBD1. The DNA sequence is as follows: TGTTCCAGCAGCTTCCAAGGGCCGACAGGGAACTATGGCTACACCTTC. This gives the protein CSSSFQGPTGNYGYTF.